Many counts were recorded for the clone carrying this T cell receptor (beta chain). The CDR3 covers 14 residues. V was clipped by 0 bases and J by 2 bases, with 8 bases between them. CDR1 is LGHNA, CDR2 YSLEER, per germline. Busulfan-fludarabine conditioning, marrow transplant, and cyclophosphamide on days +3 and +4 were administered. The data stem from a study of T cells after posttransplantation cyclophosphamide. Produced via immunoSEQ multiplex PCR; TCRdb's table is partial and in-frame only. The profile covers about 1,800 clones, none occurring a single time. This clonotype was obtained from a female patient over 55 who received an allogeneic stem cell transplant from a related donor and was CMV-positive. Some T cells may be supplied by the graft donor. The chain couples TRBV4-3 to TRBJ2-7; D unclear. The sequencing used PBMCs, collected just over 32 days after allogeneic stem cell transplant with posttransplant cyclophosphamide. The CDR3 here is CASSQDSKAYEQYF. As DNA, the CDR3 is TGCGCCAGCAGCCAAGATTCAAAGGCCTACGAGCAGTACTTC.